This T cell receptor (beta chain) emerged from a study of blood T cell repertoires in COVID-19. About the research overall: Samples taken during acute and convalescent COVID-19 were collected in the United States, Italy and Spain. T cells, B-cell-depleted T cells, or PBMCs supplied cDNA or gDNA.

The CDR3 spans 12 residues. From germline, CDR1 is SGHAT and CDR2 FQNNGV. V lost 2 bases, J lost 7 bases, and 8 bases lay in between. In the original workflow: Estimation of nucleated cell counts was performed using reference gene primer amplification. Here immunoSEQ multiplex PCR was the method, and the copy in TCRdb shows in-frame clones only, minus some. V, J and clone size were drawn from that table, and D and trimming were deduced from the DNA. The table lists some 190,000 clones, about 85% of them singletons, with just under 8.5% in the top ten. Input material: peripheral blood. The V and J genes are TRBV11-2 and TRBJ1-1; D is unresolved. The TCR originated in a woman aged 55-70 years with acute or convalescent COVID-19. The CDR3 spells CASSLITDEAFF. CDR3 DNA: TGTGCCAGCAGCTTAATCACAGATGAAGCTTTCTTT.